The 32 T cell receptor beta chains given below trace back to one sample, sequenced in a study of T-cell memory formation after mild COVID-19. MiXCR, applied by TCRdb to the 5' RACE reads, yields one record per CDR3 protein. Here the sample spans approximately 98,000 distinct CDR3 sequences, 15% to 20% being singletons. Specimen: PBMCs or a T cell subset sorted from them (not recorded which). These receptors all stem from a man aged 18-30 years who had mild COVID-19 (a few samples of this study predate the infection). Cell type and time point are not known.

The V call is TRBV15, the J call TRBJ1-5, with D maybe TRBD1 (5 bases). Trimming left V 5 bases short and J 6 bases short, with 17 bases between. The CDR3 runs 15 residues. Germline loops: CDR1 LNHNV, CDR2 YYDKDF (reference sequence). The CDR3 region has the DNA TGTGCCACCAGCCCAACGGGGGACCGAGGTCAGCCCCAGCATTTT. It specifies CATSPTGDRGQPQHF.

The table lists this clonotype with many counts. The rearrangement joins TRBV3-1 to TRBJ2-5, with TRBD2 identical over 8 bases. Trimming at V came to 4 bases and at J to 2 bases, leaving 12 bases not matched to a gene. CDR1 is LGHDT, CDR2 YNNKEL, per germline (reference sequence). The CDR3 sequence is 17 residues long. CDR3 nucleotide sequence: TGTGCCAGCAGCCGCGGCGGGGGGAGACCGGGGCAAGAGACCCAGTACTTC. This translates into CASSRGGGRPGQETQYF.

This clonotype was counted at least ten times. The V and J genes are TRBV27 and TRBJ1-6; D perhaps matches TRBD1 (5 bases). CDR1 is MNHEY and CDR2 is SMNVEV in the germline V gene (reference sequence). CDR3 length: 16 residues. The germline V and J ends were trimmed by 0 bases and 4 bases, with 10 bases remaining between them. The DNA for the CDR3 is TGTGCCAGCAGTTTATCCCCAGGGTGGTATAATTCACCCCTCCACTTT. It translates to CASSLSPGWYNSPLHF.

Only a few counts were recorded for this clonotype. V gene TRBV9 combines with J gene TRBJ1-5; D not resolved. Trimming removed 0 bases from V and 11 bases from J, with 12 bases in between. The CDR3 covers 13 residues. The germline CDR1 and CDR2 sequences are SGDLS and YYNGEE. The CDR3 is CASSVVDGSSQHF. The CDR3 nucleotides are TGTGCCAGCAGCGTAGTGGACGGGAGTTCCCAGCATTTT.

Only a few counts were recorded for this clonotype. The chain links TRBV6-5 to TRBJ1-3; no clear D. Trimming removed 6 bases from V and 8 bases from J, with 8 bases in between. The length of the CDR3 is 11 residues. Per the germline V gene, CDR1 is MNHEY and CDR2 is SVGAGI. CDR3 loop: CASSRMDTIYF. CDR3 coding DNA: TGTGCCAGCAGCCGTATGGACACCATATATTTT.

This clonotype was counted a few times. The chain has TRBV12-3 or TRBV12-4 and TRBJ2-5; a possible D gene is TRBD1 (5 bases). The CDR3 spans 12 residues. V lost 7 bases and J 7 bases, leaving 13 bases between the germline ends. The CDR3 sequence is CASNTGLGTQYF. CDR3 nucleotides: TGTGCCAGCAATACAGGTTTAGGGACCCAGTACTTC.

V usage is TRBV7-2 and J usage is TRBJ1-4; 9 bases are shared with TRBD1. Trimming removed 2 bases from V and 13 bases from J; junction bases left unmatched: 5. The CDR3 spans 13 residues. CDR1 and CDR2 (germline): SGHTA, FQGNSA. The CDR3 DNA is TGTGCCAGCAGCTTATCGGGACAGGGAGTACTGTTTTTT. This translates into CASSLSGQGVLFF. Complete variable domain (other parts from reference TRBV7-2 and TRBJ1-4): GAGVSQSPSNKVTEKGKDVELRCDPISGHTALYWYRQSLGQGLEFLIYFQGNSAPDKSGLPSDRFSAERTGGSVSTLTIQRTQQEDSAVYLCASSLSGQGVLFFGSGTQLSVL.

The rearrangement joins TRBV28 to TRBJ2-1; D is unclear. The CDR3 is made up of 14 amino acids. Germline CDR1 reads MDHEN; CDR2 reads SYDVKM. Trimming pared 9 bases from V and 0 bases from J, leaving 12 bases between. This CDR3 is CASTIASSYNEQFF. CDR3 nucleotide sequence: TGTGCCAGTACGATTGCCTCCTCCTACAATGAGCAGTTCTTC.

Comment on this clonotype: The junction departs from germline at one end; a sequencing error may be responsible. The chain carries TRBV4-2 and TRBJ2-6; 7 nucleotides agree with TRBD2. CDR3 size: 18 residues. Germline V gives CDR1 LGHNA, CDR2 YNFKEQ. For the CDR3, the DNA is TGTGCCAGCAGCCAAGATTACCAGGCCTTGGGGGGGGGCAACGTCCTGACTTTC. This sequence encodes CASSQDYQALGGGNVLTF.

The V gene is TRBV7-9, the J gene TRBJ2-5, with TRBD1 matching 10 bases. Losses at the gene ends were 2 bases for V and 13 bases for J; bases not matched to a gene: 13. This CDR3 is 15 amino acids long. Germline V CDR1 and CDR2: SEHNR, FQNEAQ (reference sequence). CDR3 region: CASSLLGQGSRELYF. The DNA of the CDR3 is TGTGCCAGCAGCTTATTGGGACAGGGGTCTCGGGAGTTGTACTTC.

The sample holds a few counts of this clonotype. The chain joins TRBV14 to TRBJ2-5; D gene unclear. Looked up from germline, CDR1 is SGHDN and CDR2 is FVKESK. The CDR3 length is 14 residues. V was clipped by 4 bases and J by 5 bases, with 14 bases between them. Here the CDR3 reads CASSRTHGRETQYF. The CDR3 nucleotides are TGTGCCAGCAGCCGCACACACGGTCGGGAGACCCAGTACTTC.

This clonotype was observed a few times. This rearrangement joins TRBV4-3 to TRBJ1-6, with unresolved D. Per germline, CDR1 LGHNA and CDR2 YSLEER. The CDR3 has 15 amino acids. The V and J ends lost 0 bases and 14 bases respectively, with 17 bases between them. The CDR3 spells CASSQDTGSELSLHF. In nucleotides, the CDR3 is TGCGCCAGCAGCCAAGATACGGGCTCCGAGCTTTCCCTCCACTTT.

This clonotype was seen at least ten times. This chain joins TRBV12-3 or TRBV12-4 and TRBJ2-5, with D unresolved. This CDR3 is 14 amino acids long. Trimming removed 5 bases from V and 0 bases from J, with 10 bases in between. The CDR3 sequence: CASSLRTDQETQYF. DNA of the CDR3: TGTGCCAGCAGTCTGAGGACGGACCAAGAGACCCAGTACTTC.

There are a few counts of this clonotype. V gene TRBV28 combines with J gene TRBJ2-7; no clear D gene. Germline V CDR1 and CDR2: MDHEN, SYDVKM. Trimming took off 4 bases at V and 0 bases at J, with 10 bases between the two ends. The CDR3 sequence is 14 residues long. The CDR3 bases are TGTGCCAGCAGTTCTAGAAGAGGCTCCTACGAGCAGTACGTC. Amino acids: CASSSRRGSYEQYV.

V gene TRBV5-1 combines with J gene TRBJ2-7, with 7 nucleotides matching TRBD1. The CDR3 has 14 amino acids. Looked up from germline, CDR1 is SGHRS and CDR2 is YFSETQ. The ends lost 4 bases at V and 3 bases at J; junction bases unmatched: 7. CDR3 bases: TGCGCCAGCAGCGAATGGACAGGAAACTACGAGCAGTACTTC. It is translated as CASSEWTGNYEQYF.

Of note for this clonotype: The junction departs from germline at one end; a sequencing error may be responsible. The chain has TRBV3-1 and TRBJ2-3; TRBD2 might be the D (6 bases). Germline V lookup: CDR1 LGHDT, CDR2 YNNKEL (reference sequence). The CDR3 loop spans 13 amino acids. DNA for the CDR3: TGTGCCAGCAGCCCCCTACACCGGGACTCCAGGGATTTT. Translating gives CASSPLHRDSRDF.

This clonotype occurred many times. This rearrangement joins TRBV7-9 to TRBJ1-1; 7 positions match TRBD1. Germline-derived CDR1 and CDR2 are SEHNR and FQNEAQ (reference sequence). V lost 5 bases, J lost 5 bases, and 5 bases stayed unmatched. The CDR3 sequence is 13 residues long. The chain's CDR3 is CASSAQGETEAFF. The CDR3 DNA sequence: TGTGCCAGCAGCGCGCAGGGGGAAACTGAAGCTTTCTTT. Combining the CDR3 with reference TRBV7-9 and TRBJ1-1 gives the whole variable domain DTGVSQNPRHKITKRGQNVTFRCDPISEHNRLYWYRQTLGQGPEFLTYFQNEAQLEKSRLLSDRFSAERPKGSFSTLEIQRTEQGDSAMYLCASSAQGETEAFFGQGTRLTVV.

This clonotype was seen ten or more times. The chain employs TRBV20-1 and TRBJ1-1; no reliable D call. The germline V gene has CDR1 DFQATT and CDR2 SNEGSKA (reference sequence). This CDR3 region has 11 residues. The V gene lost 6 bases and the J gene lost 6 bases, with 11 bases spanning the gap. This CDR3 reads CSATHQAEAFF. DNA for the CDR3: TGCAGTGCCACCCATCAGGCTGAAGCTTTCTTT.

The CDR3 sequence is CSAPKDSGNSPLHF. The CDR3 region has the DNA TGCAGTGCCCCAAAGGACAGCGGCAATTCACCCCTCCACTTT. The J gene is TRBJ1-6, the V gene TRBV20-1; D possibly corresponds to TRBD1 (6 bases). The germline V gene encodes CDR1 DFQATT and CDR2 SNEGSKA (reference sequence). The CDR3 spans 14 residues. V was pared by 6 bases and J by 7 bases, with 16 bases between.

The chain combines TRBV11-2 with TRBJ2-5; D perhaps matches TRBD2 (7 bases). Germline V gene sequence: CDR1 SGHAT, CDR2 FQNNGV. This CDR3 is built from 16 residues. Trimming took off 4 bases at V and 2 bases at J, with 17 bases between the two ends. The CDR3 is CASSSRGGVRQETQYF. The CDR3 DNA reads TGTGCCAGCAGCTCTAGGGGGGGAGTTCGGCAAGAGACCCAGTACTTC.

This clonotype has just one count. J is TRBJ1-2 and V is TRBV5-6; a possible D gene is TRBD1 (6 bases). Trimming took 0 bases from V and 4 from J, leaving 7 bases between them. From germline, CDR1 is SGHDT and CDR2 YYEEEE. The CDR3 loop spans 13 amino acids. This CDR3 is CASSLGGGYGYTF. CDR3 nucleotide sequence: TGTGCCAGCAGCTTGGGAGGGGGCTATGGCTACACCTTC.

This clonotype has more than one count but fewer than ten. The chain couples TRBV28 to TRBJ1-1, with a possible D match to TRBD1 (6 bases). V lost 6 bases to trimming and J lost 10 bases, with 18 bases between them. The CDR3 has 13 amino acids. In germline, CDR1 is MDHEN, CDR2 SYDVKM. The CDR3 nucleotides are TGTGCCAGCAGACCCGGATCAGGGGAGGCAGCTTTCTTT. This gives the protein CASRPGSGEAAFF. The variable domain in full, completed from reference TRBV28 and TRBJ1-1, reads DVKVTQSSRYLVKRTGEKVFLECVQDMDHENMFWYRQDPGLGLRLIYFSYDVKMKEKGDIPEGYSVSREKKERFSLILESASTNQTSMYLCASRPGSGEAAFFGQGTRLTVV.

This clonotype was counted only a few times. This chain uses TRBV9 with TRBJ2-5, with D perhaps being TRBD1 or TRBD2 (6 bases each). Germline assignment: CDR1 SGDLS and CDR2 YYNGEE. This CDR3 spans 13 amino acids. The V end lost 2 bases, the J end lost 4 bases, and 9 bases lay between the germline ends. DNA for the CDR3: TGTGCCAGCAGCGTGGAGGGGGGAGAGACCCAGTACTTC. This codes for CASSVEGGETQYF.

A few counts support this clonotype. V usage is TRBV7-4 and J usage is TRBJ1-2, with D uncertain. Germline values: CDR1 SGHVT, CDR2 SQSDAQ. Trimming left V 3 bases short and J 4 bases short, with 6 bases between. The CDR3 contains 12 residues. This CDR3 is CASSLAAYGYTF. The CDR3, as DNA: TGTGCCAGCAGCTTGGCGGCCTATGGCTACACCTTC.

This chain joins TRBV15 and TRBJ2-5; possible D gene TRBD2, 6 bases. V was pared by 0 bases and J by 4 bases, with 12 bases between. The germline V gene encodes CDR1 LNHNV and CDR2 YYDKDF (reference sequence). The CDR3 has 15 residues. The CDR3 sequence is CATSRDQRRGETQYF. The CDR3 nucleotides are TGTGCCACCAGCAGAGATCAGCGGCGGGGAGAGACCCAGTACTTC. Complete variable domain (other parts from reference TRBV15 and TRBJ2-5): DAMVIQNPRYQVTQFGKPVTLSCSQTLNHNVMYWYQQKSSQAPKLLFHYYDKDFNNEADTPDNFQSRRPNTSFCFLDIRSPGLGDTAMYLCATSRDQRRGETQYFGPGTRLLVL.

V is TRBV9 and J is TRBJ2-5; tentatively, D is TRBD1 (5 bases). The germline V gene encodes CDR1 SGDLS and CDR2 YYNGEE. The CDR3 sequence is 13 residues long. V lost 5 bases to trimming and J lost 5 bases, with 13 bases between them. The CDR3 here is CASSEAGWETQYF. The CDR3 DNA reads TGTGCCAGCAGTGAGGCAGGGTGGGAGACCCAGTACTTC.

This sequence joins TRBV5-1 and TRBJ1-1; a weak D match, TRBD1 (6 bases). CDR1 and CDR2 (germline): SGHRS, YFSETQ. This CDR3 region has 16 residues. The V gene lost 4 bases and the J gene lost 4 bases, with 20 bases spanning the gap. The CDR3 is CASSLPSGARGTEAFF. CDR3 sequence (DNA): TGCGCCAGCAGCCTACCCTCAGGGGCCCGGGGCACTGAAGCTTTCTTT.

This clonotype has a count of ten or more. CDR3 nucleotides: TGTGCCAGCGGCGTAGGACGACTACAAGAGACCCAGTACTTC. Translating it yields CASGVGRLQETQYF. This chain uses TRBV6-6 with TRBJ2-5; D might be TRBD2 (5 bases). V was shortened by 8 bases and J by 2 bases, with 15 bases between the two germline ends. The CDR3 is 14 residues long. Germline V gene lookup returns CDR1 MNHNY and CDR2 SVGAGI (reference sequence).

The genes are TRBV10-3 and TRBJ2-7, with D possibly being TRBD2 (5 bases). V was cut by 4 bases and J by 6 bases, with 13 bases left in between. The CDR3 loop spans 13 amino acids. In germline, CDR1 is ENHRY, CDR2 SYGVKD. Here the CDR3 DNA reads TGTGCCATCAGTGTAGGAGAGGGTTCCGAGCAGTACTTC. Translated: CAISVGEGSEQYF.

This clonotype has at least ten counts. J is TRBJ2-5 and V is TRBV20-1; 11 bases are shared with TRBD1. The V gene's germline CDR1 is DFQATT and CDR2 SNEGSKA (reference sequence). With V trimmed by 5 bases and J by 0 bases, 5 bases remained unmatched. CDR3 length equals 15 residues. The chain's CDR3 is CSAEPGQGDQETQYF. DNA for the CDR3: TGCAGTGCTGAGCCGGGACAGGGGGACCAAGAGACCCAGTACTTC.

The V gene is TRBV7-3, the J gene TRBJ2-2; maybe TRBD1 (6 bases). From germline, CDR1 is SGHTA and CDR2 FQGTGA. This CDR3 comprises 13 residues. The ends were cut back, 8 bases at V and 1 base at J, with 8 bases in the middle. CDR3 sequence: CASEDRNTGELFF. CDR3 nucleotides: TGTGCCAGCGAGGACAGGAACACCGGGGAGCTGTTTTTT.

This clonotype was observed a few times. Here the CDR3 reads CASSLAGYTGELFF. DNA for the CDR3: TGTGCCAGCAGCTTGGCGGGTTACACCGGGGAGCTGTTTTTT. The rearrangement links TRBV7-9 to TRBJ2-2; possible D gene TRBD2, 5 bases. Trimming took off 3 bases at V and 3 bases at J, with 8 bases between the two ends. Germline CDR1 reads SEHNR; CDR2 reads FQNEAQ (reference sequence). The CDR3 length is 14 residues.